Listed below are T cell receptor beta chains from one sample, sequenced in a study of T cell changes during pregnancy in multiple sclerosis. Data came from immunoSEQ multiplex PCR; TCRdb stores just in-frame clones and leaves some out. The sample lists approximately 70,000 clones; around 90% were seen once. Sequences were derived from peripheral blood, sampled in the second trimester of pregnancy. These receptors all come from a female donor in good health, enrolled as a control in a pregnancy study. Both conserved end residues are part of each CDR3. D genes are given only for firm matches. The size field is filled for only some rows; it gives once, few, many or a size class.

V	size	D	J	CDR3	DNA
TRBV30	.	.	TRBJ2-4	CAWSVPQNLAKNIQYF	TGTGCCTGGAGTGTACCCCAGAACCTCGCCAAAAACATTCAGTACTTC
TRBV7-9	.	.	TRBJ2-3	CASSAPTGTDTQYF	TGTGCCAGCAGCGCTCCGACTGGCACAGATACGCAGTATTTT
TRBV13	.	TRBD1	TRBJ2-7	CASSLENRGSNEQYF	TGTGCCAGCAGCTTAGAAAACAGGGGGTCCAACGAGCAGTACTTC
TRBV27	.	.	TRBJ1-5	CASSSQHF	TGTGCCAGCTCCAGCCAGCATTTT
TRBV28	once	.	TRBJ1-1	CASSLSGETEAFF	TGTGCCAGCAGTTTATCGGGAGAGACTGAAGCTTTCTTT
TRBV6-1	.	.	TRBJ1-1	CASSETEESPGAFF	TGTGCCAGCAGTGAGACAGAGGAATCCCCCGGAGCTTTCTTT
TRBV15	many	TRBD2	TRBJ2-3	CATSSVVAGPDTQYF	TGTGCCACCAGCAGTGTGGTAGCGGGTCCAGATACGCAGTATTTT
TRBV5-8	.	TRBD1	TRBJ2-5	CASSLLGQVGETQYF	TGTGCCAGCAGCTTGCTGGGACAGGTGGGAGAGACCCAGTACTTC
TRBV9	.	.	TRBJ2-3	CASSPTRASTDTQYF	TGTGCCAGCAGCCCTACTAGGGCCAGCACAGATACGCAGTATTTT
TRBV6-1	.	.	TRBJ1-1	CASSTGLPNTEAFF	TGTGCCAGCAGTACAGGGTTGCCGAACACTGAAGCTTTCTTT
TRBV6-1	.	.	TRBJ1-1	CASSEAGSTFNTEAFF	TGTGCCAGCAGTGAAGCCGGGTCGACCTTTAACACTGAAGCTTTCTTT
TRBV6-6	.	.	TRBJ1-4	CASKDRNEKLFF	TGTGCCAGCAAAGACAGGAATGAAAAACTGTTTTTT
TRBV7-7	.	TRBD1	TRBJ1-4	CASSQDRGEKLFF	TGTGCCAGCAGCCAGGACAGGGGAGAAAAACTGTTTTTT
TRBV30	.	.	TRBJ2-1	CAWSPTTDYNEQFF	TGTGCCTGGAGTCCTACGACAGACTACAATGAGCAGTTCTTC
TRBV18	.	.	TRBJ1-1	CASSPQGLPEAFF	TGTGCCAGCTCACCCCAGGGGCTACCCGAAGCTTTCTTT
TRBV18	.	.	TRBJ2-7	CASSPPYTGSSYEQYF	TGTGCCAGCTCACCTCCTTACACGGGTAGCTCCTACGAGCAGTACTTC
TRBV7-3	.	.	TRBJ1-1	CASSRTGGRNTEAFF	TGTGCCAGCAGTCGAACGGGGGGCAGGAACACTGAAGCTTTCTTT
TRBV28	.	.	TRBJ1-2	CASSPLNYQGYGYTF	TGTGCCAGCAGCCCACTTAACTATCAGGGCTATGGCTACACCTTC
TRBV7-6	.	.	TRBJ2-1	CASSLATGEQFF	TGTGCCAGCAGCTTAGCAACGGGTGAGCAGTTCTTC
TRBV7-8	.	TRBD1	TRBJ1-3	CASSLVGTGSINNENTIYF	TGTGCCAGCAGCTTAGTCGGGACAGGGTCAATAAATAACGAAAACACCATATATTTT
TRBV4-1	once	TRBD2	TRBJ2-1	CASSLRPVAGGSYNEQFF	TGCGCCAGCAGCCTGCGGCCTGTAGCGGGAGGCTCCTACAATGAGCAGTTCTTC
TRBV4-3	.	.	TRBJ2-1	CASSQESEGGRYNEQFF	TGCGCCAGCAGCCAAGAGTCTGAGGGAGGAAGGTACAATGAGCAGTTCTTC
TRBV6-5	.	.	TRBJ1-2	CASSRTVDYGYTF	TGTGCCAGCAGTCGGACAGTGGACTATGGCTACACCTTC
TRBV7-9	.	TRBD2	TRBJ2-1	CASSSLSGGKVEQFF	TGTGCCAGCAGCTCATTGAGCGGGGGAAAAGTAGAGCAGTTCTTC
TRBV6-5	.	TRBD1	TRBJ1-2	CASSSLGTGKGYTF	TGTGCCAGCAGTTCCCTCGGGACAGGGAAAGGCTACACCTTC
TRBV6-5	.	.	TRBJ2-2	CASSGSSTKRWELFF	TGTGCCAGCAGTGGGAGCTCGACTAAACGATGGGAGCTGTTTTTT
TRBV27	.	.	TRBJ1-1	CASSPYPLTRAFF	TGTGCCAGCAGTCCATACCCCTTAACACGAGCTTTCTTT
TRBV4-3	.	TRBD2	TRBJ2-1	CASSQDGLAGVLEQFF	TGCGCCAGCAGCCAAGATGGGTTAGCGGGAGTTTTGGAGCAGTTCTTC
TRBV7-6	once	.	TRBJ2-3	CASSLESGSTDTQYF	TGTGCCAGCAGCTTAGAGAGCGGGAGCACAGATACGCAGTATTTT
TRBV4-1	.	.	TRBJ2-2	CASSQGGGGNTGELFF	TGCGCCAGCAGCCAAGGGGGGGGCGGGAACACCGGGGAGCTGTTTTTT
TRBV5-1	.	.	TRBJ2-7	CASSGATGVYEQYF	TGCGCCAGCAGCGGGGCCACAGGAGTCTACGAGCAGTACTTC
TRBV5-4	.	.	TRBJ1-6	CASSWGGVTPLHF	TGTGCCAGCAGCTGGGGGGGGGTAACGCCCCTCCACTTT
TRBV7-8	.	.	TRBJ2-1	CASSLIGRGSLSYNEQFF	TGTGCCAGCAGCTTAATCGGTAGGGGATCCCTCTCCTACAATGAGCAGTTCTTC
TRBV19	.	.	TRBJ2-3	CASSILREEDRDTQYF	TGTGCCAGTAGTATACTCCGGGAAGAAGATCGGGATACGCAGTATTTT
TRBV15	.	TRBD2	TRBJ2-1	CATSLSGSGPSYNEQFF	TGTGCCACCAGTCTTAGCGGGAGTGGCCCCTCCTACAATGAGCAGTTCTTC
TRBV6-1	.	.	TRBJ2-2	CASSEVVGELFF	TGTGCCAGCAGTGAAGTAGTCGGGGAGCTGTTTTTT
TRBV4-1	.	TRBD1	TRBJ1-2	CASSPYRGGYTF	TGCGCCAGCAGCCCCTACAGGGGCGGCTACACCTTC